Listed below are T cell receptor beta chains from one sample, sequenced in a study of STAT5B mutations in CD4+ large granular lymphocyte leukemia. Clones were sequenced by immunoSEQ multiplex PCR, and TCRdb holds only the in-frame ones, with some missing. The sample yields about 34,000 clones, approximately 88% seen once. Sequencing was performed on CD4+ T cells from blood buffy coats. The origin of the receptors is a human donor in good health. Each CDR3 is given with its conserved first and last residue. D genes are given only for firm matches. The size of a clone is reported for some rows only, either as once, few or many, or as a class for expanded clones.

size	D	J	V	CDR3	DNA
-	-	TRBJ1-1	TRBV6-5	CASSYGEREAFF	TGTGCCAGCAGTTACGGGGAGCGTGAAGCTTTCTTT
-	-	TRBJ1-1	TRBV6-1	CASSGLTGSEAFF	TGTGCCAGCAGTGGTCTTACAGGGAGTGAAGCTTTCTTT
once	TRBD1	TRBJ1-1	TRBV7-2	CASSDRGRMNTEAFF	TGTGCCAGCAGTGACAGGGGGCGGATGAACACTGAAGCTTTCTTT
-	-	TRBJ1-1	TRBV11-3	CASSPRSRGMGAFF	TGTGCCAGCAGCCCCCGGTCTCGGGGTATGGGAGCTTTCTTT
-	-	TRBJ1-5	TRBV10-3	CAISSTPDQPQHF	TGTGCCATCAGTTCGACGCCGGATCAGCCCCAGCATTTT
-	TRBD2	TRBJ2-1	TRBV4-3	CASSQDVSGTGRFEQFF	TGCGCCAGCAGCCAAGACGTTAGCGGGACCGGGCGGTTTGAGCAGTTCTTC
-	-	TRBJ1-2	TRBV19	CASSQHGQTNYGYTF	TGTGCCAGTAGCCAGCATGGGCAGACTAACTATGGCTACACCTTC
-	TRBD1	TRBJ2-3	TRBV5-1	CASRPDRSTDTQYF	TGCGCCAGCAGACCGGACAGGAGCACAGATACGCAGTATTTT
-	TRBD2	TRBJ2-3	TRBV5-6	CASFGQRGVADTQYF	TGTGCCAGCTTCGGCCAGCGGGGGGTTGCAGATACGCAGTATTTT
-	-	TRBJ1-2	TRBV5-5	CASTKGLLDYGYTF	TGTGCCAGCACCAAGGGGTTGCTTGACTATGGCTACACCTTC
-	TRBD2	TRBJ2-1	TRBV5-1	CASSLRTSGNNEQFF	TGCGCCAGCAGCTTAAGGACTAGCGGTAACAATGAGCAGTTCTTC
few	TRBD2	TRBJ2-7	TRBV7-9	CASSWGGGEQYF	TGTGCCAGCAGCTGGGGGGGAGGCGAGCAGTACTTC
-	-	TRBJ2-7	TRBV7-3	CASSLRTDSYEQYF	TGTGCCAGCAGCCTACGGACAGACTCCTACGAGCAGTACTTC
once	-	TRBJ1-2	TRBV4-3	CASSLFWGGEGYGYTF	TGCGCCAGCAGCCTTTTCTGGGGGGGCGAAGGGTATGGCTACACCTTC
-	-	TRBJ1-2	TRBV19	CASSALIGTSNYGYTF	TGTGCCAGTAGCGCCCTTATCGGGACATCTAACTATGGCTACACCTTC
-	TRBD2	TRBJ2-7	TRBV5-1	CASSSFLAGTYEQYF	TGCGCCAGCAGCAGTTTTCTAGCGGGAACCTACGAGCAGTACTTC
-	-	TRBJ1-1	TRBV27	CASSLYSGIEAFF	TGTGCCAGCAGTTTATATTCGGGGATTGAAGCTTTCTTT
-	-	TRBJ2-7	TRBV11-2	CASSFEVVAYEQYF	TGTGCCAGCAGCTTTGAGGTGGTGGCCTACGAGCAGTACTTC
-	TRBD2	TRBJ2-1	TRBV30	CAWSVRRSGGNEQFF	TGTGCCTGGAGTGTAAGGCGAAGCGGGGGCAATGAGCAGTTCTTC
-	-	TRBJ2-1	TRBV27	CASRTGTPHEQFF	TGTGCCAGCAGAACCGGGACCCCCCATGAGCAGTTCTTC
-	-	TRBJ1-2	TRBV4-1	CASVPGRGTLNYGYTF	TGCGCCAGCGTTCCCGGCCGGGGGACCCTCAACTATGGCTACACCTTC
-	-	TRBJ2-2	TRBV9	CASSETADGNTGELFF	TGTGCCAGCAGCGAGACAGCTGACGGGAACACCGGGGAGCTGTTTTTT
-	-	TRBJ2-7	TRBV7-9	CASSFGGFAYEQYF	TGTGCCAGCAGCTTTGGAGGGTTTGCCTACGAGCAGTACTTC
-	TRBD2	TRBJ2-7	TRBV4-3	CASSQDLGGGQYF	TGCGCCAGCAGCCAAGATTTAGGCGGGGGACAGTACTTC
-	TRBD2	TRBJ2-3	TRBV19	CASSIMASGSGDTQYF	TGTGCCAGTAGTATAATGGCTAGCGGGAGTGGCGATACGCAGTATTTT
once	-	TRBJ1-5	TRBV2	CASSEGQGVWQPQHF	TGTGCCAGCAGTGAAGGGCAGGGAGTTTGGCAGCCCCAGCATTTT
-	-	TRBJ1-1	TRBV2	CASSAFCCDGGGAFF	TGTGCCAGCAGTGCATTCTGTTGTGATGGAGGTGGAGCTTTCTTT
-	TRBD1	TRBJ1-1	TRBV27	CASSLSGTALNTEAFF	TGTGCCAGCAGTCTATCCGGGACAGCCTTGAACACTGAAGCTTTCTTT
-	TRBD2	TRBJ2-7	TRBV9	CASSGTGTSGSYEQYF	TGTGCCAGCAGCGGCACCGGGACTAGCGGGTCCTACGAGCAGTACTTC